This T cell receptor (beta chain) emerged from a study of resident and recirculating memory T cells in vitiligo (dated by TCRdb to about 2018). A note on the overall study: The study took epidermis from shave biopsies of two lesional and two nonlesional sites, plus PBMCs, from each of a few stable vitiligo patients for TCR beta sequencing. Without any cell sorting, samples were homogenized immediately before genomic DNA was extracted using the Qiagen DNeasy Blood & Tissue Kit. Human TCR beta sequencing was used to test whether specific clones in lesional vitiligo skin differed from clones in nonlesional skin and blood.

Stable vitiligo was defined as no change in lesions over the previous 6 months. For classification as stable, the absence of confetti depigmentation, a clinical sign of active vitiligo, was additionally required. Any patient who had received treatment in the previous three months was excluded. PBMCs were isolated from heparinized blood by Ficoll density gradient centrifugation and then flash-frozen. The V end loses 6 bases and the J end loses 1 base, and a stretch of 18 bases separates them. Taken from the germline V gene, the CDR1 and CDR2 loops are SGHAT and FQNNGV. Its CDR3 holds 17 amino acids, cysteine through phenylalanine. The CDR3 DNA has 51 bases and is translated from base 1. As to this clone: The antigen it binds to is not known. Per-base qualities were not stored, and no clone one base away is much larger.

TCR beta chains were amplified from genomic DNA with the immunoSEQ hsTCRB kit. Sequencing of TCR beta libraries was performed on an Illumina MiSeq instrument by the immunoSEQ service. The study's own analysis went as follows. Analysis of the repertoire data was performed with the immunoSEQ Analyzer. The table comes from immuneACCESS by way of TCRdb, which keeps in-frame sequences with V and J called. Part of the clones is missing from these tables; in studies checked, under half for an unresolved V gene and the rest for unknown reasons. For V, J and clone size, that table is used; D and trimming come from the DNA. The sample table shows 65,000 to 80,000 clones, and around 92% are seen once. In total, the top ten clones hold roughly 5.1% of the sample. Overall study outcomes, separate from this receptor: Mechanistic studies in the future are needed to assess how much the detected T cell clones and the human Trm pools versus Tcm pools each contribute. Even within a single patient, overlap and correlation analysis found no significant repertoire overlap between any biopsies apart from each lesion compared with itself. No single dominant TCR clone was found, and clonality differed from one vitiligo lesion to another. TCR sequences were not conserved across biopsy sites or patients, suggesting that different T cell clones infiltrate different lesions, described as private specificity.

The sequencing input was blood. This receptor was taken from a male donor with vitiligo. The chain was built from TRBV11-2 and TRBJ2-2; TRBD2 is possibly the D segment (6 matching bases). The CDR3 amino acid sequence is: CASRGLRGRENTGELFF. The DNA reads as follows: TGTGCCAGCAGGGGTCTCCGAGGGCGGGAGAACACCGGGGAGCTGTTTTTT.